These 8 T cell receptor beta chains were sequenced from one sample in a study of CD4 and CD8 cells across lung adenocarcinoma regions. TCRdb reanalysed the PCR reads using MiXCR and keeps one entry per CDR3 protein. The data hold fewer than 30,000 distinct CDR3 sequences, with 53% observed a single time. The sequenced sample consisted of CD8+ T cells from the center of a lung tumor. The receptors come from a male donor with lung adenocarcinoma. The CD4 and CD8 labels of this study may be unreliable.

The rearrangement joins TRBV9 to TRBJ2-1; a weak D match, TRBD1 (6 bases). The V end lost 6 bases, the J end lost 6 bases, and 10 bases lay between the germline ends. The CDR3 runs 12 residues. Germline assignment: CDR1 SGDLS and CDR2 YYNGEE. This CDR3 is CASNQQGNEQFF. CDR3 nucleotide sequence: TGTGCCAGCAACCAACAGGGCAATGAGCAGTTCTTC.

This clonotype was detected ten times or more. The J gene is TRBJ1-6, the V gene TRBV4-1; D gene ambiguous. V shed 1 base and J shed 10 bases, with 5 bases lying between them. From germline, CDR1 is MGHRA and CDR2 YSYEKL. This CDR3 has 12 amino acids. CDR3 sequence reads: CASSQGHSPLHF. CDR3 in DNA: TGCGCCAGCAGCCAAGGGCACTCACCCCTCCACTTT.

This clonotype was seen ten or more times. The chain has TRBV6-4 and TRBJ2-1, with 8 bases lining up with TRBD2. The germline V gene has CDR1 MRHNA and CDR2 SNTAGT. The CDR3 spans 15 residues. V gave up 6 bases and J gave up 2 bases; unmatched junction bases: 6. In DNA form, the CDR3 reads TGTGCCAGCAGGCCCAGCGGGGGCACCTACAATGAGCAGTTCTTC. It yields the protein CASRPSGGTYNEQFF.

The CDR3 DNA follows: TGTGCCAGCAGTGAACAGGGGATGGGTACCTACAATGAGCAGTTCTTC. Protein sequence: CASSEQGMGTYNEQFF. The chain carries TRBV6-1 and TRBJ2-1; a possible D gene is TRBD1 (6 bases). CDR1 is MNHNS and CDR2 is SASEGT in the germline V gene. This CDR3 is 16 amino acids long. V was shortened by 2 bases and J by 2 bases, with 13 bases between the two germline ends.

The CDR3 region has the DNA TGTGCCAGCAGTGAAGCGGGGACGTGGGCCGGGGATACGCAGTATTTT. It codes for CASSEAGTWAGDTQYF. J is TRBJ2-4 and V is TRBV6-1; D assignment may be TRBD1 or TRBD2 (5 bases each). With the DNA end fitting TRBJ2-3 better, the J assignment may be wrong. This CDR3 has 16 residues. CDR1 MNHNS and CDR2 SASEGT come from the germline V gene.

In its sample, this clonotype is large. The chain is built from TRBV6-1 and TRBJ2-1, with 7 bases lining up with TRBD2. V gave up 2 bases and J gave up 9 bases; unmatched junction bases: 13. CDR1 and CDR2 (germline): MNHNS, SASEGT. This CDR3 region has 16 residues. CDR3 sequence reads: CASSEPAGVVGGEQFF. The CDR3 nucleotides are TGTGCCAGCAGTGAACCGGCGGGAGTGGTGGGGGGTGAGCAGTTCTTC.

In the case of this clonotype: Its ends do not fully match the called genes, so a read error is possible. This sequence joins TRBV6-1 and TRBJ2-2; 7 nucleotides match TRBD1. The CDR3 is made up of 15 amino acids. CDR1 and CDR2 from the germline V gene are MNHNS and SASEGT. CDR3 nucleotide sequence: TGTGCCAGCAGCGGACGGGCTGTTAGCACAGGGGAGCTGTATTTT. The encoded protein is CASSGRAVSTGELYF.

This sequence joins TRBV7-2 and TRBJ2-5; TRBD2 aligns across 12 bases. The CDR3 totals 16 residues. The trim removed 6 bases at V and 4 bases at J, leaving 9 bases unmatched. The germline gives CDR1 SGHTA, CDR2 FQGNSA. As DNA, the CDR3 is TGTGCCAGCAGTCCACGTGGACTAGCGGGATTAGAGACCCAGTACTTC. Amino acid sequence: CASSPRGLAGLETQYF.